This record covers a single T cell receptor (beta chain). Its target is not known. The sample comes from a study of post-analysis software for immune sequencing data. Across the whole study: The patients showed relapsing-remitting, secondary progressive and progressive-relapsing multiple sclerosis courses.

cDNA libraries for TCR beta contained unique molecular identifiers. TCRdb redid the calling of the PCR reads with MiXCR, one entry per CDR3 protein. The table lists about 200,000 distinct CDR3 sequences, approximately 29% of them singletons. Study-wide points: Under the F measure, samples that were prepared in one batch clustered strongly together. Controls showed lower frequencies than patients for five TRBV segments, and TRBV5-6, TRBV5-1 and TRBV20-1 were among these.

The CDR3 is 16 amino acids. V lost 0 bases and J 0 bases, leaving 9 bases between the germline ends. The germline gives CDR1 LNHNV, CDR2 YYDKDF (reference sequence). The sequence derives from a girl under 18 with multiple sclerosis. The chain couples TRBV15 to TRBJ1-5; D remains unclear. The sequencing input was blood. The CDR3 protein is CATSRDLAYSNQPQHF. CDR3 coding DNA: TGTGCCACCAGCAGAGATCTAGCCTATAGCAATCAGCCCCAGCATTTT.